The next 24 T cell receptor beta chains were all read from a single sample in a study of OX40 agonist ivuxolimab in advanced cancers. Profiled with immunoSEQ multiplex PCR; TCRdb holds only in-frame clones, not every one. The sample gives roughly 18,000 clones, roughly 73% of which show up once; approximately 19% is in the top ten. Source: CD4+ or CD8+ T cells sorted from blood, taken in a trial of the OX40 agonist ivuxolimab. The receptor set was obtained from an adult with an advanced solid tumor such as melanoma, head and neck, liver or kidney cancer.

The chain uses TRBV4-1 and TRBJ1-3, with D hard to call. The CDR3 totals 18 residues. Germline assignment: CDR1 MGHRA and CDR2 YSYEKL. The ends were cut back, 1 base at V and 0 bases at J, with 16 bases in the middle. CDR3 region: CASSQALGNLFSGNTIYF. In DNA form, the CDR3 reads TGCGCCAGCAGCCAAGCTCTAGGAAATCTTTTCTCTGGAAACACCATATATTTT.

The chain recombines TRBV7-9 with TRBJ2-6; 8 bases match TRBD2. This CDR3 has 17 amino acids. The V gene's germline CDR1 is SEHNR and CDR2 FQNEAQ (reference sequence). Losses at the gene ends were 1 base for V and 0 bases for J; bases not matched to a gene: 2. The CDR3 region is CASSLGGRTSGANVLTF. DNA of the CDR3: TGTGCCAGCAGCTTAGGCGGGAGGACCTCTGGGGCCAACGTCCTGACTTTC. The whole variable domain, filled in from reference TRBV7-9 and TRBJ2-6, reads DTGVSQNPRHKITKRGQNVTFRCDPISEHNRLYWYRQTLGQGPEFLTYFQNEAQLEKSRLLSDRFSAERPKGSFSTLEIQRTEQGDSAMYLCASSLGGRTSGANVLTFGAGSRLTVL.

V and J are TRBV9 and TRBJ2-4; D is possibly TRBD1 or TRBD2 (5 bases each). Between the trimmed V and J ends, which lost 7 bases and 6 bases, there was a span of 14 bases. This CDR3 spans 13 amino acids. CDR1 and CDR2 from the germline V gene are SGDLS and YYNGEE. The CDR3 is CASSPGDANIQYF. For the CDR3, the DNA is TGTGCCAGCTCACCTGGGGACGCAAACATTCAGTACTTC.

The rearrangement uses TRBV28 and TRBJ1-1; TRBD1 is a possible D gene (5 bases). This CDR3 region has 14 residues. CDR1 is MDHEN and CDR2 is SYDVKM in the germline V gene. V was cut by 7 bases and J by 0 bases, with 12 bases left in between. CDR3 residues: CASTVGLLNTEAFF. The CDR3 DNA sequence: TGTGCCAGCACCGTGGGACTGCTGAACACTGAAGCTTTCTTT.

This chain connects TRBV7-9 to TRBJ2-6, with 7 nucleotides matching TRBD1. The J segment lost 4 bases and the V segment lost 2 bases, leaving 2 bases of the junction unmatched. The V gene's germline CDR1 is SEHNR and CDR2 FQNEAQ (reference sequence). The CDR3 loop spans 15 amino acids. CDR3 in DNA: TGTGCCAGCAGCTTAAGGACAGGAGGGGCCAACGTCCTGACTTTC. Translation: CASSLRTGGANVLTF. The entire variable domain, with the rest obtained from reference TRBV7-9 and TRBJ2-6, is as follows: DTGVSQNPRHKITKRGQNVTFRCDPISEHNRLYWYRQTLGQGPEFLTYFQNEAQLEKSRLLSDRFSAERPKGSFSTLEIQRTEQGDSAMYLCASSLRTGGANVLTFGAGSRLTVL.

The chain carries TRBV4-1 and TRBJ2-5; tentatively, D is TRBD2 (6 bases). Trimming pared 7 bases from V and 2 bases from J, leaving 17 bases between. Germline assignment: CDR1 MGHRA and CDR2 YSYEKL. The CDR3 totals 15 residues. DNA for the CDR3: TGCGCCAGCAAGGATTCCGGGGGAATACAAGAGACCCAGTACTTC. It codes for CASKDSGGIQETQYF.

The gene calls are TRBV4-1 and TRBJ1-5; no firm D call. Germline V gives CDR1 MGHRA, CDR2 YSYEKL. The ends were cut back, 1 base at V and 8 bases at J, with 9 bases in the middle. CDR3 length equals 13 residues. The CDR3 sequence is CASSQVYAEPQHF. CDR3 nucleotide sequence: TGCGCCAGCAGCCAAGTGTACGCGGAGCCCCAGCATTTT.

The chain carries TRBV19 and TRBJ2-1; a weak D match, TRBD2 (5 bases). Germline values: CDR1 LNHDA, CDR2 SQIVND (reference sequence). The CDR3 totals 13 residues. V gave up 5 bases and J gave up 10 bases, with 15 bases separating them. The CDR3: CASSSDPGSEQFF. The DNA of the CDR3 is TGTGCCAGTAGTTCGGACCCGGGGTCCGAGCAGTTCTTC. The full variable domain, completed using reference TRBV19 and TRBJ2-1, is DGGITQSPKYLFRKEGQNVTLSCEQNLNHDAMYWYRQDPGQGLRLIYYSQIVNDFQKGDIAEGYSVSREKKESFPLTVTSAQKNPTAFYLCASSSDPGSEQFFGPGTRLTVL.

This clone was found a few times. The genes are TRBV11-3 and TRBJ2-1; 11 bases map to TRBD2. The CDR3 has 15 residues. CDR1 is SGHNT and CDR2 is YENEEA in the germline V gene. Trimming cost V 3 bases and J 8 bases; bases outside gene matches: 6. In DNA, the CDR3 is TGTGCCAGCAGCTTTCTAGCGGGAGGTAACGATGAGCAGTTCTTC. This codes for CASSFLAGGNDEQFF.

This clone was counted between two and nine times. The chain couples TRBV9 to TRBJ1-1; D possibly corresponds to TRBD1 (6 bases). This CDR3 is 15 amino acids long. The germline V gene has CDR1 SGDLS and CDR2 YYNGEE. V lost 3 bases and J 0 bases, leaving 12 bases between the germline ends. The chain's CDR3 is CASSEFQGLNTEAFF. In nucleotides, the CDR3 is TGTGCCAGCAGCGAGTTTCAGGGGCTGAACACTGAAGCTTTCTTT. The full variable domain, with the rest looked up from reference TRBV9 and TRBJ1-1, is DSGVTQTPKHLITATGQRVTLRCSPRSGDLSVYWYQQSLDQGLQFLIQYYNGEERAKGNILERFSAQQFPDLHSELNLSSLELGDSALYFCASSEFQGLNTEAFFGQGTRLTVV.

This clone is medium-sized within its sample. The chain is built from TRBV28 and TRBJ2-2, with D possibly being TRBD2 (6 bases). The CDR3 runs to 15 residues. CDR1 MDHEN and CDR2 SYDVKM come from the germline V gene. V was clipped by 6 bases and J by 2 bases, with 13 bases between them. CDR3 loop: CASRPTAGNTGELFF. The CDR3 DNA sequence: TGTGCCAGCAGACCTACGGCGGGAAACACCGGGGAGCTGTTTTTT.

The CDR3 loop reads CASSLFSEGLYEQYF. As DNA, the CDR3 is TGTGCCAGCAGCTTGTTTAGCGAGGGCCTCTACGAGCAGTACTTC. V gene TRBV5-6 combines with J gene TRBJ2-7, with D perhaps matching TRBD2 (5 bases). CDR3 length equals 15 residues. Trimming pared 1 base from V and 3 bases from J, leaving 14 bases between. Germline CDR1 is SGHDT and CDR2 is YYEEEE.

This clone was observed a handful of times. The CDR3 spells CASSQGLAGDTDTQYF. CDR3 coding DNA: TGTGCCAGCAGCCAAGGGCTAGCGGGAGATACAGATACGCAGTATTTT. The chain couples TRBV4-2 to TRBJ2-3, with 10 bases fitting TRBD2. CDR3 size: 16 residues. V trimming: 1 base; J trimming: 3 bases; junction bases outside the gene matches: 4. Germline-derived CDR1 and CDR2 are LGHNA and YNFKEQ.

DNA of the CDR3: TGTGCCAGCAGCTTAGTGAGTGGGACTTTGGAGACCCAGTACTTC. This codes for CASSLVSGTLETQYF. This chain connects TRBV7-2 to TRBJ2-5; D perhaps matches TRBD2 (6 bases). This CDR3 is built from 15 residues. Per germline, CDR1 SGHTA and CDR2 FQGNSA. Deletions cut 1 base from V and 5 bases from J, with 14 bases between.

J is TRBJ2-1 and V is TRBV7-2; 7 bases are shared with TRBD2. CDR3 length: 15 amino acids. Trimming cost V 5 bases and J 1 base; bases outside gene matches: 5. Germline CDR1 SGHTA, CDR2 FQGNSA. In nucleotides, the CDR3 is TGTGCCAGCAGCACATCTAGCGGATCCTACAATGAGCAGTTCTTC. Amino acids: CASSTSSGSYNEQFF.

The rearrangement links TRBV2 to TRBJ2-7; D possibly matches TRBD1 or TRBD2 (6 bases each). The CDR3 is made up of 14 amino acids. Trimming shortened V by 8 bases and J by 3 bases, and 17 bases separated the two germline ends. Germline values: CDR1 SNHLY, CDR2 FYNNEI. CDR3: CASQRAGGYYEQYF. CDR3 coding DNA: TGTGCCAGCCAGAGAGCCGGGGGCTACTACGAGCAGTACTTC.

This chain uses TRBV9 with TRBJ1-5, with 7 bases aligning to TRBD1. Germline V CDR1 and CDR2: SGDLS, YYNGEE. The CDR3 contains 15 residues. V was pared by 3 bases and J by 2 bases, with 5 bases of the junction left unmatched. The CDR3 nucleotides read TGTGCCAGCAGCGAGACAGGGTTGGGCAATCAGCCCCAGCATTTT. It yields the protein CASSETGLGNQPQHF.

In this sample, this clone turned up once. The CDR3: CASSDVPGQGAIEKLFF. The CDR3 nucleotides are TGTGCCAGCAGCGACGTCCCGGGACAGGGGGCGATTGAAAAACTGTTTTTT. The chain couples TRBV5-4 to TRBJ1-4, with 12 bases matching TRBD1. Germline trimming cut 4 bases from V and 7 bases from J; bases unmatched to any gene: 11. The germline CDR1 and CDR2 sequences are SGHNT and YYREEE (reference sequence). The CDR3 runs to 17 residues.

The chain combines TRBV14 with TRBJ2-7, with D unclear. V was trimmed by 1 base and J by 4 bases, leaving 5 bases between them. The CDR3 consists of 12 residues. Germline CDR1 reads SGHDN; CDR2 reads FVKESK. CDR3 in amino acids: CASSQVRYEQYF. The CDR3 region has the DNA TGTGCCAGCAGCCAAGTCAGGTACGAGCAGTACTTC.

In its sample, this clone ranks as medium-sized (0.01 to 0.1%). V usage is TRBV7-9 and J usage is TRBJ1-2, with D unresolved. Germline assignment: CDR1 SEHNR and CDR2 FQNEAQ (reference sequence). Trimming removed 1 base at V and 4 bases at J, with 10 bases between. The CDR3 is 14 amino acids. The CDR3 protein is CASSLGGRFYGYTF. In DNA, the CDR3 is TGTGCCAGCAGCTTAGGTGGACGGTTCTATGGCTACACCTTC.

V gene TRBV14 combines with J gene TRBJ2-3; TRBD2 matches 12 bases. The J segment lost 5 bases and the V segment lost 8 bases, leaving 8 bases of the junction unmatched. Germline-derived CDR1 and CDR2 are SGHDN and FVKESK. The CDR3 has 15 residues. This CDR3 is CASQLAGGRRDTQYF. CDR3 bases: TGTGCCAGCCAACTAGCGGGAGGTAGGAGAGATACGCAGTATTTT.

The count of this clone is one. The CDR3 loop is CAWSVGQGAFEQYF. As DNA, the CDR3 is TGTGCCTGGAGTGTAGGACAGGGGGCGTTTGAGCAGTACTTC. The genes are TRBV30 and TRBJ2-7; 11 nucleotides line up with TRBD1. Trimming cost V 0 bases and J 7 bases; bases outside gene matches: 5. The CDR3 is 14 residues long. Germline CDR1 is GTSNPN and CDR2 is SVGIG (reference sequence).

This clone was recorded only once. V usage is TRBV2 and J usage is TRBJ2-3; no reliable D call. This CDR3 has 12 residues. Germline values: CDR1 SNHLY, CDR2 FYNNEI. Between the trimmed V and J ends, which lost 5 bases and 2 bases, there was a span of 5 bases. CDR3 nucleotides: TGTGCCAGCAGTCCAAACACAGATACGCAGTATTTT. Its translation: CASSPNTDTQYF. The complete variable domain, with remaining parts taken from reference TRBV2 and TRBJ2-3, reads EPEVTQTPSHQVTQMGQEVILRCVPISNHLYFYWYRQILGQKVEFLVSFYNNEISEKSEIFDDQFSVERPDGSNFTLKIRSTKLEDSAMYFCASSPNTDTQYFGPGTRLTVL.

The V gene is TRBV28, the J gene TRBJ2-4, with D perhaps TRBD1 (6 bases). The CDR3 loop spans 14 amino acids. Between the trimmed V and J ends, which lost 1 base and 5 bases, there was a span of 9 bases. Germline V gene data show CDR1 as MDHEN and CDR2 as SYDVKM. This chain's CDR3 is CASSLLGGENIQYF. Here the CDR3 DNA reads TGTGCCAGCAGTTTATTAGGGGGAGAAAACATTCAGTACTTC.